The T cell receptor beta chain described here comes from a study of OX40 agonist ivuxolimab in advanced cancers. Whole-study context: Patients were given ivuxolimab, an antibody that agonizes OX40 (CD134). Cohort: around 83% men, mean age about 60, aged about 23 to 80.

Researchers took blood at baseline, on cycle 4 day 1, and on cycle 7 day 1. CDR1 is LNHNV, CDR2 YYDKDF, per germline (reference sequence). The V end was cut by 4 bases, the J end by 1 base, with 28 bases between. The CDR3 extends over 20 amino acids. Data came from immunoSEQ multiplex PCR; TCRdb stores just in-frame clones and leaves some out. The sample has about 100,000 clones, 80% to 90% seen once; the top ten hold around 1.5%. The receptor was derived from an adult with an advanced solid tumor such as melanoma, head and neck, liver or kidney cancer. The sequences come from CD4+ or CD8+ T cells sorted from blood, collected in a trial of the OX40 agonist ivuxolimab. This chain links TRBV15 with TRBJ1-1; maybe TRBD1 (6 bases). The CDR3 DNA sequence: TGTGCCACCAGCATCTCGCCGGGACATCCGCTAGGAGGGACGAACACTGAAGCTTTCTTT. It is translated as CATSISPGHPLGGTNTEAFF.